This TCR beta chain was captured in a study of cytomegalovirus exposure and HLA in healthy donors. The repertoire was sequenced with immunoSEQ multiplex PCR; TCRdb's copy has only in-frame clones and lacks some. The sample holds fewer than 200,000 clones, about 88% seen once. The CDR3 runs to 15 residues. Germline CDR1 and CDR2: SQVTM and ANQGSEA. V shed 1 base and J shed 3 bases, with 16 bases lying between them. Sequencing was carried out using PBMCs. This clonotype originated in a woman aged 18-35 years in good health and CMV-seronegative. This chain connects TRBV29-1 to TRBJ2-7; the D gene is possibly TRBD1 (6 bases). The CDR3 here is CSVEGSTTGLYEQYF. The CDR3 DNA reads as TGCAGCGTTGAAGGCTCCACGACAGGTCTCTACGAGCAGTACTTC.